Listed below are T cell receptor beta chains from one sample, sequenced in a study of cytomegalovirus exposure and HLA in healthy donors. Clones were sequenced by immunoSEQ multiplex PCR, and TCRdb holds only the in-frame ones, with some missing. The sample shows over 150,000 clones, 77% of them seen only once. What was sequenced was PBMCs. The receptors stem from a woman aged 25 to 45 in good health and CMV-seropositive. Each CDR3 is given with its conserved first and last residue. The order of the fields is clone size, D gene, J gene, V gene, CDR3 protein, CDR3 DNA. A D gene is named only where the DNA matches it firmly. Size values are once, few and many counts, or a class for expanded clones, and some rows have none.

>-|-|TRBJ1-5|TRBV5-8
CASSLGAGPEPQHF
TGTGCCAGCAGCTTGGGAGCAGGTCCTGAGCCCCAGCATTTT
>-|-|TRBJ2-6|TRBV28
CASSLSHLANVLTF
TGTGCCAGCAGTTTGAGTCACTTGGCCAACGTCCTGACTTTC
>-|-|TRBJ2-7|TRBV7-6
CASSLAGNYYEQYF
TGTGCCAGCAGCTTAGCCGGGAACTACTACGAGCAGTACTTC
>-|-|TRBJ2-1|TRBV19
CASRALGTSSYNEQFF
TGTGCCAGTAGGGCCCTAGGAACCAGCTCCTACAATGAGCAGTTCTTC
>-|TRBD1|TRBJ2-7|TRBV10-3
CAISLTGFDEQYF
TGTGCCATCAGTTTGACAGGGTTCGACGAGCAGTACTTC
>-|TRBD2|TRBJ2-2|TRBV28
CASSLGGGGLANTGELFF
TGTGCCAGCAGTTTAGGCGGGGGGGGGCTAGCGAACACCGGGGAGCTGTTTTTT
>once|TRBD2|TRBJ2-3|TRBV27
CASSFSGTSGTDTQYF
TGTGCCAGCAGCTTTTCCGGGACTAGCGGCACAGATACGCAGTATTTT
>once|TRBD2|TRBJ2-7|TRBV5-4
CASWTSGRRGTEQYF
TGTGCCAGTTGGACTAGCGGGAGGAGGGGTACCGAGCAGTACTTC
>-|-|TRBJ2-7|TRBV18
CASSLNRVYEQYF
TGTGCCAGCTCACTAAACAGGGTCTACGAGCAGTACTTC
>-|TRBD1|TRBJ2-1|TRBV5-6
CASNRGSTYNEQFF
TGTGCCAGCAACAGGGGGTCCACCTACAATGAGCAGTTCTTC
>once|TRBD2|TRBJ2-7|TRBV4-1
CASSQDLPGGGRLLTYEQYF
TGCGCCAGCAGCCAAGATCTCCCGGGGGGCGGGAGGCTCCTTACCTACGAGCAGTACTTC
>once|TRBD1|TRBJ2-6|TRBV4-2
CASSQATGAFSGANVLTF
TGTGCCAGCAGCCAAGCGACAGGGGCTTTTTCTGGGGCCAACGTCCTGACTTTC
>-|TRBD1|TRBJ2-2|TRBV11-1
CASSLGTGLAGELFF
TGTGCCAGCAGCTTAGGGACAGGGTTGGCCGGGGAGCTGTTTTTT
>-|TRBD1|TRBJ2-3|TRBV18
CASSTSGGWDTQYF
TGTGCCAGCTCCACTTCAGGGGGCTGGGATACGCAGTATTTT
>-|-|TRBJ2-5|TRBV15
CATSRVKGYQETQYF
TGTGCCACCAGCAGAGTTAAGGGGTACCAAGAGACCCAGTACTTC
>-|-|TRBJ1-1|TRBV27
CASRAGQNTEAFF
TGTGCCAGCAGAGCCGGACAGAACACTGAAGCTTTCTTT
>-|-|TRBJ2-3|TRBV6-1
CASSEGGARTDTQYF
TGTGCCAGCAGTGAGGGGGGGGCCCGCACAGATACGCAGTATTTT
>-|TRBD1|TRBJ2-7|TRBV10-3
CAIRGQVSGEQYF
TGTGCCATCAGGGGACAGGTGTCCGGCGAGCAGTACTTC
>-|TRBD2|TRBJ2-7|TRBV7-8
CASSLGVAGGGGNEQYF
TGTGCCAGCAGCTTGGGGGTGGCGGGAGGGGGGGGGAACGAGCAGTACTTC
>-|-|TRBJ2-3|TRBV6-1
CASSPVGASTDTQYF
TGTGCCAGCAGCCCGGTGGGCGCTAGCACAGATACGCAGTATTTT
>-|TRBD2|TRBJ2-7|TRBV5-1
CASSLDAGRGSYEQYF
TGCGCCAGCAGCTTGGACGCGGGGAGGGGCTCCTACGAGCAGTACTTC
>-|-|TRBJ2-3|TRBV7-9
CASSFGEGTDTQYF
TGTGCCAGCAGCTTCGGAGAGGGCACAGATACGCAGTATTTT
>-|-|TRBJ2-7|TRBV6-5
CASRKTSTYEQYF
TGTGCCAGCAGGAAGACATCTACCTACGAGCAGTACTTC
>-|-|TRBJ1-4|TRBV19
CASSPDSSWGKLFF
TGTGCCAGTAGTCCTGACAGCTCCTGGGGAAAACTGTTTTTT
>few|TRBD1|TRBJ1-1|TRBV11-2
CAGKQGSWTEAFF
TGTGCCGGCAAACAGGGGAGTTGGACTGAAGCTTTCTTT
>-|TRBD1|TRBJ1-2|TRBV29-1
CSVEGLGQGDGYTF
TGCAGCGTTGAGGGTTTGGGACAGGGCGATGGCTACACCTTC
>-|TRBD2|TRBJ2-3|TRBV7-6
CASSSRTSGSTDTQYF
TGTGCCAGCAGCAGCCGGACTAGCGGGAGCACAGATACGCAGTATTTT
>-|-|TRBJ2-5|TRBV6-5
CASRIGGRETQYF
TGTGCCAGCAGGATCGGAGGCAGGGAGACCCAGTACTTC
>-|TRBD1|TRBJ1-5|TRBV27
CASSKKTGMYQPQHF
TGTGCCAGCAGCAAAAAGACAGGGATGTATCAGCCCCAGCATTTT
>-|TRBD1|TRBJ2-1|TRBV27
CASSSGTAFHPHNEQFF
TGTGCCAGCAGTTCCGGGACAGCTTTCCATCCCCACAATGAGCAGTTCTTC
>-|-|TRBJ1-1|TRBV11-3
CASSRFQGWGYTEAFF
TGTGCCAGCAGCCGATTTCAGGGGTGGGGGTACACTGAAGCTTTCTTT
>-|-|TRBJ2-2|TRBV11-2
CASSLLFPGELFF
TGTGCCAGCAGCCTCCTGTTCCCCGGGGAGCTGTTTTTT
>few|-|TRBJ2-7|TRBV29-1
CSVRRGYEQYF
TGCAGCGTCCGGAGGGGCTACGAGCAGTACTTC
>few|TRBD1|TRBJ1-2|TRBV10-1
CASSLDRDGSYTF
TGCGCCAGCAGTCTGGACAGGGACGGAAGCTACACCTTC
>-|TRBD1|TRBJ2-1|TRBV5-6
CASSPAGTGNNEQFF
TGTGCCAGCAGCCCCGCCGGGACAGGTAACAATGAGCAGTTCTTC
>-|TRBD1|TRBJ2-1|TRBV6-4
CASSEDRTRNEQFF
TGTGCCAGCAGTGAGGACAGGACAAGGAATGAGCAGTTCTTC
>-|-|TRBJ1-1|TRBV20-1
CSVPMNTEAFF
TGCAGTGTTCCCATGAACACTGAAGCTTTCTTT
>-|-|TRBJ2-1|TRBV21-1
CASSKGGQTPSNEQFF
TGTGCCAGCAGCAAGGGTGGACAGACGCCCAGCAATGAGCAGTTCTTC
>-|-|TRBJ2-1|TRBV5-4
CASKPGQEPNEQFF
TGTGCCAGCAAACCGGGACAAGAACCCAATGAGCAGTTCTTC
>-|-|TRBJ1-3|TRBV5-1
CASSPLTSSGNTIYF
TGCGCCAGCAGCCCACTGACAAGCTCTGGAAACACCATATATTTT
>few|-|TRBJ2-5|TRBV18
CASSPQGRSGETQYF
TGTGCCAGCTCACCGCAGGGGAGATCGGGAGAGACCCAGTACTTC
>-|-|TRBJ2-1|TRBV5-4
CASSLGGSGFNSYNEQFF
TGTGCCAGCAGCCTCGGGGGAAGCGGGTTCAACTCCTACAATGAGCAGTTCTTC
>-|-|TRBJ2-2|TRBV5-1
CASSSRGTSANTGELFF
TGCGCCAGCAGCTCGCGTGGGACATCCGCGAACACCGGGGAGCTGTTTTTT
>-|TRBD1|TRBJ1-5|TRBV2
CASSAGQAYSNQPQHF
TGTGCCAGCAGTGCTGGACAGGCATATAGCAATCAGCCCCAGCATTTT
>-|-|TRBJ1-1|TRBV7-8
CASSPSSGDTEAFF
TGTGCCAGCAGCCCATCTTCAGGGGACACTGAAGCTTTCTTT
>-|-|TRBJ2-7|TRBV4-3
CASSQEGSGGLGRFREQYF
TGCGCCAGCAGCCAAGAGGGGTCAGGGGGCCTCGGGAGGTTCCGCGAGCAGTACTTC
>once|TRBD2|TRBJ2-3|TRBV4-2
CASSQVGDSGRDTQYF
TGTGCCAGCAGCCAAGTTGGGGATAGCGGGAGGGATACGCAGTATTTT
>-|TRBD1|TRBJ2-7|TRBV25-1
CASSEGLTGQGEQYF
TGTGCCAGCAGTGAGGGTTTGACAGGGCAAGGCGAGCAGTACTTC
>few|TRBD2|TRBJ2-7|TRBV28
CASIPSGAFYEQYF
TGTGCCAGCATCCCTAGCGGGGCGTTCTACGAGCAGTACTTC
>-|-|TRBJ1-5|TRBV27
CASSSIPGQINQPQHF
TGTGCCAGCAGTTCTATCCCAGGACAGATCAATCAGCCCCAGCATTTT
>-|-|TRBJ2-1|TRBV4-1
CASSQDSDEQFF
TGCGCCAGCAGCCAAGATAGTGATGAGCAGTTCTTC
>-|-|TRBJ2-3|TRBV5-8
CASSLEGTADTDTQYF
TGTGCCAGCAGCCTGGAGGGGACTGCAGACACAGATACGCAGTATTTT